This T cell receptor (beta chain) was recorded in a study of human T cells and chemical hapten exposure. On the study more broadly: Enrolled patients were predominantly female and had alopecia areata, totalis or universalis.

This clonotype was seen ten or more times. As yet, its antigen is unknown. Specified time point: patch test 1, 2 weeks after DPC sensitization. The treatment is: therapeutic diphenylcyclopropenone sensitization with weekly scalp DPC. The authors extracted total RNA from unfractionated whole blood. The germline CDR1 and CDR2 sequences are MNHNS and SASEGT. V lost 6 bases and J 8 bases, leaving 16 bases between the germline ends. The CDR3 is 13 amino acids. TCRdb re-derived calls from the RACE reads in MiXCR, one entry per CDR3 protein. In the table there are nearly 350,000 distinct CDR3 sequences, around 6.9% of which are singletons. Findings of the study overall: Patch test score was positively correlated with the counts of TCRs that had expanded at PT1. While controls formed fewer of them, expanded TCRs formed significantly more large CDR3 similarity clusters.

J is TRBJ1-1 and V is TRBV6-1; D perhaps matches TRBD1 (6 bases). The material was whole blood, obtained in connection with sensitization to the hapten diphenylcyclopropenone (DPC). The sequence came from a woman under 30 with alopecia areata. Some clones in this sample may be carry-over from other donors' samples. The chain's CDR3 is CASSPPGGREAFF. In DNA form, the CDR3 reads TGTGCCAGCAGCCCACCGGGGGGGCGCGAAGCTTTCTTT.